There are a few counts of the clone carrying this T cell receptor (beta chain). Its specificity is not known. The data belong to a study of cytomegalovirus exposure and HLA in healthy donors. General study results and limits: A later analysis reportedly found fewer N-insertions in an Asian-associated ancestry cluster than the roughly 670-donor mean. A later analysis linked a missense DCLRE1C variant to TCR beta V- and J-gene trimming. The productive fraction for most TCR beta V segments was about 90% or about 30% in an earlier analysis.

The CDR3 loop spans 14 amino acids. Per the germline V gene, CDR1 is SGHVS and CDR2 is FNYEAQ. Trimming took 6 bases from V and 2 from J; bases not matched to a gene: 7. There were likely unrecorded immune exposures, though donors were nominally healthy when sampled. 60 Vbeta and 13 Jbeta primers were used in PCR. Some clones are missing from TCRdb's copy, which holds only in-frame ones; the method was immunoSEQ multiplex PCR. The profile covers 250,000 to 350,000 clones, with 80% to 90% appearing a single time and 3.5% to 4% taken by the ten largest. This clonotype was sampled from a middle-aged man in good health and CMV-seropositive. V is TRBV7-6 and J is TRBJ2-7; TRBD1 agrees at 7 bases. The sample taken for sequencing was PBMCs. CDR3 bases: TGTGCCAGCAGGCCCCGGGACAGCGCCTACGAGCAGTACTTC. Protein: CASRPRDSAYEQYF.